The present T cell receptor beta chain was sequenced within a study of T cells expressing NK-cell markers (TCRdb year 2020). With regard to the full study: Three sorted T-cell subsets (CD3+CD56+NKG2C+, CD3+CD56+NKG2C- and CD3+CD56-NKG2C+) from about 8 donors had their TCR beta-chain repertoires profiled. Of the eight sequenced donors, seven were found to be HCMV-seropositive and one was found to be HCMV-seronegative. Randomly selected healthy volunteers, three men and five women, were used as the eight sequenced donors. The libraries were sequenced on Illumina HiSeq 2000/2500, MiSeq or NextSeq, producing 2 x 150 bp reads.

The sequencing machine was an Illumina HiSeq 2000. TCR beta cDNA libraries were made by 5'RACE template switching that added a universal primer site and unique molecular identifiers. Priming for cDNA synthesis came from the TCR beta constant segment, and two successive PCR amplification steps followed. Concerning the study's data processing: MIGEC handled demultiplexing of the reads and grouping by UMI, while MiTCR was used to assemble and quantify clonotypes. Only TCR cDNA sequences supported by at least two reads were kept to exclude erroneous sequences. The tcR package was used for downstream repertoire analysis, and clonotypes were matched across fractions by CDR3 nucleotide sequence plus V segment. VDJmatch was used to annotate antigen specificity against VDJdb, with one amino acid substitution in CDR3 permitted. The reads, reprocessed by TCRdb, yield one row per CDR3 protein sequence and no DNA. TCRdb assigned the V and J calls; the authors' analysis was not used. The sample table gives roughly 450,000 distinct CDR3 sequences. The top ten clonotypes cover over 1.3% of the sample.

CDR1 and CDR2, per the germline V gene, are MGHRA and YSYEKL. The CDR3 runs 14 amino acids, cysteine and phenylalanine included. Only the protein is on record. Comment on this clonotype: Its antigen is still unknown.

To determine HCMV serostatus, a commercial ELISA kit was used to detect HCMV-specific IgG in serum. Ficoll density gradient centrifugation was used to isolate peripheral blood mononuclear cells from blood. Broader findings and caveats from the paper: In several donors, the dominant CD3+CD56+NKG2C+ clonotypes were found to rank among the top 10 CD8+ clonotypes and to make up about 1.0-7.5% of CD8+ T cells. Those dominant clonotypes were again the most abundant among CD3+CD56-NKG2C+ cells in a few donors, at 28.3-60.1%. It remained unclear whether the expanded NKG2C-expressing T cell clones were specific for HCMV antigens.

This receptor was identified in a woman in her forties or fifties in good health. Donor details come from another sample of the same person, matched by shared clones. Here the chain combines TRBV4-1 and TRBJ2-3. The sequencing sample was made of blood T cells: a sorted CD56 or NKG2C T cell subset, CD4+ or CD8+ T cells, or bulk PBMC T cells (not recorded which). CDR3 loop: CASSQDKSLDTQYF.